A selection of T cell receptor beta chains follows, all from one sample in a study of blood T cells in healthy people across ages. Via MiXCR, TCRdb re-called the 5' RACE reads, giving one row per CDR3 protein. This sample carries nearly 1 million distinct CDR3 sequences, roughly 51% of them seen once, and the ten largest clones take about 22%. The sample taken for sequencing was blood. The receptors were sampled from a woman aged 55-75 years in good health. Both conserved end residues are part of each CDR3. D genes are given only for firm matches. Clone sizes are given selectively: once, few, many, or a class where the clone is expanded.

>-|TRBV4-1|-|TRBJ2-3
TGCGCCAGCAGCCAAGATCGCTTAGGGCAAGGAACGCAGTATTTT
CASSQDRLGQGTQYF
>few|TRBV29-1|-|TRBJ2-1
TGCAGCGTTGAATTCCAGACCTACAATGAGCAGTTCTTC
CSVEFQTYNEQFF
>-|TRBV27|-|TRBJ2-5
TGTGCCAGCAGGACCACAGGCGAATGGGGAGAGCAGTACTTC
CASRTTGEWGEQYF
>-|TRBV7-2|TRBD2|TRBJ2-5
TGTGCCAGCAGCCCCGGGACTAGATCGAAGACCCAGTACTTC
CASSPGTRSKTQYF
>few|TRBV12-3/TRBV12-4|TRBD2|TRBJ2-7
TGTGCCAGCAGTTTCCAGACTAGCGGTTCCTACGAGCAGTACTTC
CASSFQTSGSYEQYF
>-|TRBV7-2|TRBD2|TRBJ2-5
TGTGCCAGCAGCTTAGTGGCTAGCGGGCATCAAGAGACCCAGTACTTC
CASSLVASGHQETQYF
>-|TRBV6-2/TRBV6-3|-|TRBJ2-7
TGTGCCAGCAGTTACATTCCGCAGCATTCCTACGAGCAGTACTTC
CASSYIPQHSYEQYF
>-|TRBV30|-|TRBJ1-2
TGTGCCTGGAGAGGAGCGGGGGATGATGGCTACACCTTC
CAWRGAGDDGYTF
>-|TRBV7-2|-|TRBJ1-2
TGTGCCAGCAGCCCGGGACACCGAGGTAGTGGCTACACCTTC
CASSPGHRGSGYTF
>-|TRBV20-1|TRBD2|TRBJ2-3
TGCAGTCTGCCCGGGGGGGCGGGGAACACAGATACGCAGTATTTT
CSLPGGAGNTDTQYF
>-|TRBV15|-|TRBJ2-3
TGTGCCACCAGCAGAGATCTGACAGAATACACAGATACGCAGTATTTT
CATSRDLTEYTDTQYF
>-|TRBV29-1|TRBD2|TRBJ2-7
TGCAGCGTTGAACTTATGGGGGGAGGGTACGAGCAGTACTTC
CSVELMGGGYEQYF
>few|TRBV12-3/TRBV12-4|-|TRBJ2-7
TGTGCCAGCAGCCTGACATGGGACTCGTACGAGCAGTACTTC
CASSLTWDSYEQYF
>-|TRBV6-1|-|TRBJ1-6
TGTGCCAGCAGTGAAGCGCCCCAGGGCCGATCACCCCTCCACTTT
CASSEAPQGRSPLHF
>few|TRBV27|-|TRBJ2-7
TGTGCCAGCAAAAGACAGTACACCTACGAGCAGTACTTC
CASKRQYTYEQYF
>-|TRBV27|-|TRBJ2-1
TGTGCCAGCAGTTTGTCAGCCAGGGCGAATCTCCATGAGCAGTTCTTC
CASSLSARANLHEQFF
>once|TRBV6-5|-|TRBJ2-3
TGTGCCAGCAGCCGGAGGAGGGGGCCGGGTACGCAGTATTTT
CASSRRRGPGTQYF
>-|TRBV28|TRBD1|TRBJ2-7
TGTGCCAGCAGCTTCCACGGGACAGGGCTAAACGAGCAGTACTTC
CASSFHGTGLNEQYF
>-|TRBV4-1|TRBD2|TRBJ2-7
TGCGCCACCAGCCACACCGGGACTAGTCCCTACGAGCAGTACTTC
CATSHTGTSPYEQYF
>few|TRBV29-1|TRBD2|TRBJ2-1
TGCAGCGTTGAAGGTTCCCGAGGTAGCGGGTACAATGAGCAGTTCTTC
CSVEGSRGSGYNEQFF
>few|TRBV12-3/TRBV12-4|TRBD1|TRBJ2-5
TGTGCCAGCAAGTGGGACAGGGGTCAGACCCAGTACTTC
CASKWDRGQTQYF
>-|TRBV12-3/TRBV12-4|TRBD1|TRBJ2-7
TGTGCCAGCAGTTCGGGGACAGCAGGGTACGAGCAGTACTTC
CASSSGTAGYEQYF
>once|TRBV9|-|TRBJ2-7
TGTGCCAGCAGCCCTAGACAGAACCCCTCCTACGAGCAGTACTTC
CASSPRQNPSYEQYF
>-|TRBV12-3/TRBV12-4|-|TRBJ1-1
TGTGCCAGCACCGAGGAACTCCGATTAAACACTGAAGCTTTCTTT
CASTEELRLNTEAFF
>-|TRBV5-1|-|TRBJ2-7
TGCGCCAGCAGCTTGGGACTAGGACTCATCCACGAGCAGTACTTC
CASSLGLGLIHEQYF
>-|TRBV4-3|TRBD2|TRBJ2-1
TGCGCCAGCCGACCAGCGGGAGGGAACGATGAGCAGTTCTTC
CASRPAGGNDEQFF
>few|TRBV27|-|TRBJ1-5
TGTGCCAGCAGCACAAATGAACAGCCCCAGCATTTT
CASSTNEQPQHF
>-|TRBV27|-|TRBJ2-5
TGTGCCAGCGGCTCTGCGGGGTACCAAGAGACCCAGTACTTC
CASGSAGYQETQYF
>many|TRBV5-6|-|TRBJ2-7
TGTGCCAGCAGCTTAGTGGGGGACGAGCAGTACTTC
CASSLVGDEQYF
>once|TRBV29-1|-|TRBJ1-3
TGCAGCGTTGAAGACGGGGGTACTGGAAACACCATATATTTT
CSVEDGGTGNTIYF
>-|TRBV27|-|TRBJ2-5
TGTGCCAGCAGTTTATCTGGGCTAGCGCAGAGGGAGGAGACCCAGTACTTC
CASSLSGLAQREETQYF
>-|TRBV12-3/TRBV12-4|TRBD1|TRBJ2-7
TGTGCCAGCAGTTTAAGCGCCGGGACAGGGCGCTACGGGCAGTACTTC
CASSLSAGTGRYGQYF
>-|TRBV12-3/TRBV12-4|-|TRBJ1-1
TGTGCCAGCAGTTTGGGGACAAGGAACACTGAAGCTTTCTTT
CASSLGTRNTEAFF
>few|TRBV28|-|TRBJ1-2
TGTGCCAGCAGTGGGGCGGGGGCGAAATATGGCTACACCTTC
CASSGAGAKYGYTF
>few|TRBV28|-|TRBJ1-6
TGTGCCAGCAGCGTTCAGTCCTATAATTCACCCCTCCACTTT
CASSVQSYNSPLHF
>many|TRBV29-1|-|TRBJ2-7
TGCAGCGTCAGGACTGGAACCTACGAGCAGTACTTC
CSVRTGTYEQYF
>-|TRBV27|-|TRBJ1-4
TGTGCCAGCAGTTTATCGGGAAGGGTTGGCGAAAAACTGTTTTTT
CASSLSGRVGEKLFF
>-|TRBV18|TRBD1|TRBJ2-7
TGTGCCAGCTCACCACGTCGGAACCGGGACAGTGGGAACTACGAGCAGTACTTC
CASSPRRNRDSGNYEQYF
>-|TRBV15|-|TRBJ2-7
TGTGCCACCAGCCCTCGTCAGGGTCCATTCGAGCAGTACTTC
CATSPRQGPFEQYF
>-|TRBV20-1|TRBD1|TRBJ1-6
TGCAGTGCTCTCCCATGGTCGACAGGGTACAGGTCACCCCTCCACTTT
CSALPWSTGYRSPLHF
>-|TRBV18|-|TRBJ2-3
TGTGCCAGCTCGGGCAAGGGAGGATACCGTGATACGCAGTATTTT
CASSGKGGYRDTQYF
>-|TRBV7-9|-|TRBJ2-5
TGTGCCAGCAGCTTAGACCCACCCGACAGACAAGAGACCCAGTACTTC
CASSLDPPDRQETQYF
>-|TRBV12-3/TRBV12-4|-|TRBJ1-5
TGTGCCAGCAGGTTTGGGGGGGTCGAACTTCATCAGCCCCAGCATTTT
CASRFGGVELHQPQHF
>-|TRBV21-1|-|TRBJ1-1
TGTGCCAGCAGCAAAGAAGGGGGGGCTGCGAACACTGAAGCTTTCTTT
CASSKEGGAANTEAFF
>-|TRBV11-2|-|TRBJ1-2
TGTGCCAGCAAGGGGATACGGAGGGGTGGCTATGGCTACACCTTC
CASKGIRRGGYGYTF
>-|TRBV28|-|TRBJ2-7
TGTGCCAGCAGTTTTACGGCAGGGTACTCCTACGAGCAGTACTTC
CASSFTAGYSYEQYF
>-|TRBV7-9|TRBD2|TRBJ2-7
TGTGCCAGCAGCTTAGGACTAGCGGGAAGGTTCGACGAGCAGTACTTC
CASSLGLAGRFDEQYF
>-|TRBV5-1|-|TRBJ2-5
TGCACCAGCAGCTTGGAGGCAGGGGCAGAGACCCAGTACTTC
CTSSLEAGAETQYF
>-|TRBV5-1|-|TRBJ1-1
TGCGCCAGCGGACATCTCCGAATGGGCACTGAAGCTTTCTTT
CASGHLRMGTEAFF
>-|TRBV7-2|-|TRBJ2-5
TGTGCCAGCAGCGTACGACGGGACCAAGAGACCCAGTACTTC
CASSVRRDQETQYF
>-|TRBV11-3|-|TRBJ2-5
TGTGCCAGCAGCTTAGGCGAGACAGGTTCGGAGACCCAGTACTTC
CASSLGETGSETQYF
>-|TRBV3-1|-|TRBJ2-5
TGTGCCAGCAGCCAAGACTGGCCCCCGGTCCAAGAGACCCAGTACTTC
CASSQDWPPVQETQYF
>-|TRBV29-1|TRBD2|TRBJ2-1
TGCAGCATTGTGACTAGCGGAGCTCAGCAGTTCTTC
CSIVTSGAQQFF
>-|TRBV20-1|-|TRBJ2-2
TGCAGTGCTAGAGGACAGGCGATAAGGGGGGAGCTGTTTTTT
CSARGQAIRGELFF
>-|TRBV25-1|TRBD2|TRBJ2-1
TGTGCCAGCAGTGCCTTTGGGGTGAGCGGGAGGGCCAATGAGCAGTTCTTC
CASSAFGVSGRANEQFF